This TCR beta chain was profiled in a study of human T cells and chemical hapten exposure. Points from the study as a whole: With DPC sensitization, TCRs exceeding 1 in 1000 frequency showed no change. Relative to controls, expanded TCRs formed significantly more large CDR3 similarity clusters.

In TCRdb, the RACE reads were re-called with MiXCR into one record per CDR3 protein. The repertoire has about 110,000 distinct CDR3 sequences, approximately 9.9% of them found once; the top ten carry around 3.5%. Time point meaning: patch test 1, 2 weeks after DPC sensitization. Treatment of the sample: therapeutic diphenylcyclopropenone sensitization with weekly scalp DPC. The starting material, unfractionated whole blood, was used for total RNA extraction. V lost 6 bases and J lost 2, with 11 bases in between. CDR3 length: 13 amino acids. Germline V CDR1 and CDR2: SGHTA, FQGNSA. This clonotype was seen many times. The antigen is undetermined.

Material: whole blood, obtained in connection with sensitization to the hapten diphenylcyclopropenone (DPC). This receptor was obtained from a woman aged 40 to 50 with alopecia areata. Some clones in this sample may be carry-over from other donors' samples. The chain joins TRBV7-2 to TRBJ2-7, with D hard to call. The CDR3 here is CASRLTQTYEQYF. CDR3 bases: TGTGCCAGCAGGCTTACTCAAACCTACGAGCAGTACTTC. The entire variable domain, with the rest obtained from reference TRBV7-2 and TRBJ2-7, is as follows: GAGVSQSPSNKVTEKGKDVELRCDPISGHTALYWYRQSLGQGLEFLIYFQGNSAPDKSGLPSDRFSAERTGGSVSTLTIQRTQQEDSAVYLCASRLTQTYEQYFGPGTRLTVT.